This T cell receptor (beta chain) emerged from a study of blood T cell repertoires in COVID-19. Study-level background: COVID-19 samples collected from the United States, Italy and Spain covered acute and convalescent phases. Sources were T cells, B-cell-depleted T cells, or PBMCs; the material itself was cDNA or gDNA.

Trimming removed 5 bases from V and 1 base from J; junction bases left unmatched: 4. The germline CDR1 and CDR2 sequences are LNHDA and SQIVND (reference sequence). The CDR3 is made up of 15 amino acids. Authors' data handling: Estimation of nucleated cell counts was performed using reference gene primer amplification. Assay used: immunoSEQ multiplex PCR; TCRdb lists only in-frame clones, some missing. V and J calls and clone size are given by that table; D and trimming were obtained from the DNA. Of about 250,000 clones listed, around 88% were seen once; the top ten hold around 7.9%. The source material was peripheral blood. This receptor was identified in a man aged 40-55 years with active or convalescent COVID-19. V is TRBV19 and J is TRBJ1-5; 8 nucleotides match TRBD1. CDR3: CASSAGGSSNQPQHF. The CDR3 coding sequence is TGTGCCAGTAGTGCAGGGGGCAGCAGCAATCAGCCCCAGCATTTT.